This is a list of T cell receptor beta chains from one sample in a study of T cell repertoires in cytomegalovirus infection. For these TCRs, the target antigens are not known. TCRdb reprocessed the reads with MiXCR, giving one entry per CDR3 protein. Altogether over 120,000 distinct CDR3 sequences are present, 32% being singletons, with the ten largest covering around half. Sequenced here: CD8+ T cells from cultured PBMCs, sampled from culture after CMV antigen stimulation. These TCRs come from a human donor in good health (CMV status not recorded). Some clones in this sample may be carry-over from other donors' samples. Both conserved end residues are part of each CDR3. A D gene is named only where the DNA matches it firmly. Rows give clone size only sometimes, using once, few, many, or a class for an expanded clone.

j_call clone_size d_call v_call cdr3_nt cdr3_aa
TRBJ1-4 many . TRBV7-9 TGTGCCAGCAGCTCAACGCAGATGGAAAAACTGTTTTTT CASSSTQMEKLFF
TRBJ1-3 . TRBD1 TRBV7-8 TGTGCCAGCAGCTTAGCTGGACAGGGGACTCGATGGTCTGAAAACACCATATATTTT CASSLAGQGTRWSENTIYF
TRBJ2-1 . . TRBV5-5 TGTGCCAGCAGCCATCACTCAAGCTCCTACAATGAGCAGTTCTTC CASSHHSSSYNEQFF
TRBJ2-7 . TRBD2 TRBV2 TGTGCCAGCAGTGTGGCTAGCGGGGGGGGCGAGCAGTACTTC CASSVASGGGEQYF
TRBJ2-7 few . TRBV29-1 TGCAGCGTTGTTCAGGGCTACGAGCAGTACTTC CSVVQGYEQYF
TRBJ2-1 many . TRBV4-2 TGTGCCAGCAGCCTAAGGGGGGGGGAAAGGGATGAGCAGTTCTTC CASSLRGGERDEQFF
TRBJ1-5 . . TRBV27 TGTGCCAGCACCGGGACGGGAGACCAGCCCCAGCATTTT CASTGTGDQPQHF
TRBJ2-2 . . TRBV14 TGTGCCAGCAGCCAAGCCACCTGGGCCGGGGAGCTGTTTTTT CASSQATWAGELFF
TRBJ1-6 many TRBD1 TRBV5-8 TGTGCCAGCAGCATAACCGGGACAGGTCATCAGAGACCCCTCCACTTT CASSITGTGHQRPLHF
TRBJ2-6 . . TRBV7-8 TGTGCCAGCAGCCCAGAGGGGATGTTATCGGGGGCCAACGTCCTGACTTTC CASSPEGMLSGANVLTF
TRBJ2-1 . TRBD2 TRBV4-1 TGCGCCAGCAGCGTCCGACTAGCGGGCCTCTACAATGAGCAGTTCTTC CASSVRLAGLYNEQFF
TRBJ2-7 many TRBD1 TRBV2 TGTGCCATTACAGGGGTAGCCTACGAGCAGTACTTC CAITGVAYEQYF
TRBJ2-1 many TRBD2 TRBV19 TGTGCCAGTAGTATGGGTAGCGGGGGCCCTGGGTTCTTC CASSMGSGGPGFF
TRBJ2-1 many TRBD2 TRBV28 TGTGCCAGCAGCACCCAGCTAGCGGTGAGCTCCTACAATGAGCAGTTCTTC CASSTQLAVSSYNEQFF
TRBJ1-1 . . TRBV19 TGTGCCAGTAGTGCAATGACAGCAAGTGAAGCTTTCTTT CASSAMTASEAFF
TRBJ2-1 . TRBD2 TRBV7-3 TGTGCCAGCAGCGAGGGACTAGCGGATCACAATGAGCAGTTCTTC CASSEGLADHNEQFF
TRBJ1-5 . . TRBV7-8 TGTGCCAGCAGCCGACCCGGGGCTCAGCCCCAGCATTTT CASSRPGAQPQHF
TRBJ2-1 many . TRBV11-2 TGTGCCAGCAGCTTAACGGCAGGGCAAGCCTACAATGAGCAGTTCTTC CASSLTAGQAYNEQFF
TRBJ1-1 once . TRBV15 TGTGCCACCAGGACACCCTCGTCTGAAGCTTTCTTT CATRTPSSEAFF
TRBJ1-3 few . TRBV6-1 TGTGCCAGCAGTGGAGTTTCGGAAAACACCATATATTTT CASSGVSENTIYF
TRBJ1-2 . . TRBV28 TGTGCCAGCAGTTTATTGGGGGGCGCATATGGCTACACCTTC CASSLLGGAYGYTF
TRBJ1-2 . . TRBV19 TGTGCCAGTACGTTCGGGGTTACCTATGGCTACACCTTC CASTFGVTYGYTF
TRBJ1-4 . TRBD1 TRBV7-8 TGTGCCAGCAGCTTACCGGGACAGGGGAAGGGAGAAAAACTGTTTTTT CASSLPGQGKGEKLFF
TRBJ2-1 few . TRBV15 TGTGCCACCAGCAGAGATCCCTTCAATGAGCAGTTCTTC CATSRDPFNEQFF
TRBJ2-3 . TRBD2 TRBV24-1 TGTGCCACCAGTGATTGGTCTAGCGGGGGGGCAACAGATACGCAGTATTTT CATSDWSSGGATDTQYF
TRBJ1-1 few TRBD1 TRBV11-2 TGTGCCAGCAGCTATACTGGATCTGGGAACAGGGGGGTCCAAGCTTTCTTT CASSYTGSGNRGVQAFF
TRBJ2-2 . TRBD2 TRBV4-1 TGTGCCAGCAGCCAAGAGGTAGCGGGGCGAACCGGGGAGCTGTTTTTT CASSQEVAGRTGELFF
TRBJ2-7 . . TRBV7-6 TGTGCCAGCACCTCCACCTGGGACAAAACCTTCTACGAGCAGTACTTC CASTSTWDKTFYEQYF
TRBJ1-6 . . TRBV10-2 TGCGCCAGCAGCTATAATTCACCCCTCCACTTT CASSYNSPLHF
TRBJ2-2 few . TRBV5-4 TGTGCCAGCAGCCTGAGGGAACAGGGAAATACCGGGGAGCTGTTTTTT CASSLREQGNTGELFF
TRBJ2-3 few TRBD2 TRBV7-2 TGTGCCAGCAGCTTAGGCGGGGGGGGGGCCATAGATACGCAGTATTTT CASSLGGGGAIDTQYF
TRBJ1-6 few . TRBV4-1 TGCGCCAGCAGCCAAGGTCCCACAGAACCATATCCACCCCTCCACTTT CASSQGPTEPYPPLHF
TRBJ2-3 few . TRBV28 TGTGCCAGCATTGCCTGGGGGTCAGATACGCAGTATTTT CASIAWGSDTQYF
TRBJ2-7 . . TRBV2 TGTGCCAGCAGTAACCGGGACATTGCCTACGAGCAGTACTTC CASSNRDIAYEQYF